This T cell receptor (beta chain) was documented in a study of cytomegalovirus exposure and HLA in healthy donors. Study context: A data release that came early held some 79 million unique TCRs from HLA-typed donors. Caucasian-associated ancestry cluster membership applied to around 76% of over 350 genotyped donors.

Amplification used 60 Vbeta primers and 13 Jbeta primers. Here immunoSEQ multiplex PCR was the method, and the copy in TCRdb shows in-frame clones only, minus some. The sample includes roughly 130,000 clones, about 70% of them seen just once. Germline CDR1 and CDR2: SGHRS and YFSETQ. J was trimmed by 2 bases and V by 7 bases; bases with no gene match: 7. The CDR3 contains 14 residues. Regarding this clone: Its antigen remains unidentified.

Study conclusions and caveats: A few V segments could not be told apart, such as TRBV6-2 and TRBV6-3, and were left out. Many donors shared some public TCRs, even though most TCR sequences were rare.

The genes are TRBV5-1 and TRBJ2-5; 8 positions match TRBD1. The sequenced sample was PBMCs. The TCR sequence derives from a woman between 55 and 75 years old in good health and CMV-seropositive. Written as DNA, the CDR3 is TGCGCCAGCGCGACTGGGGACAGGCAAGAGACCCAGTACTTC. Translation gives CASATGDRQETQYF.